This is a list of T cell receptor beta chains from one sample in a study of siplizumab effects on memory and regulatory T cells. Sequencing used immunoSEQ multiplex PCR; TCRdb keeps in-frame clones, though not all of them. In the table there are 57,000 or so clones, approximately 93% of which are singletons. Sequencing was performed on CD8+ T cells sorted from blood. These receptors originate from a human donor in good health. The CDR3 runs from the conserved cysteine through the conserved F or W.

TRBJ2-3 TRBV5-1 CASSSLGTGETDTQYF
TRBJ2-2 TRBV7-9 CASSAGQGVSGELFF
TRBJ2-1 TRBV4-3 CASSQVGLAGNEQFF
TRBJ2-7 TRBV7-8 CASSHYPGQGYEQYF
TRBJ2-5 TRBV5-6 CASSLLETQYF
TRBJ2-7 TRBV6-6 CASRQPGQGGEQYF
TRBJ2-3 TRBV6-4 CASSDGTSGTDTQYF
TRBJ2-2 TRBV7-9 CASSFVNTGELFF
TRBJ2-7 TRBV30 CAWSVPGEHYEQYF
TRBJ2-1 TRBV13 CASSLNRQAGVNEQFF
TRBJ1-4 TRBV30 CAWSVRLLRELFFF
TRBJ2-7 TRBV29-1 CSVRTGSYEQYF
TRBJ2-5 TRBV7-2 CASSQTHSGRARTQYF
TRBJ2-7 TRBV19 CASSNPTRGQGFEQYF
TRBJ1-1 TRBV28 CASSLGLNTEAFF
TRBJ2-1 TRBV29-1 CSVEEGHRPYNEQFF
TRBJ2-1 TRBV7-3 CASSEIPGVRDNEQFF
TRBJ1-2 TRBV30 CAWSRSGVGYGYTF
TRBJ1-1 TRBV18 CASSRTGQQNTEAFF
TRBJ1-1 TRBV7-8 CASSRQVPEAFF
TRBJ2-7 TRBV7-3 CASSLKPSDEQYF
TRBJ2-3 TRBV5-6 CASSSSYDNTDTQYF
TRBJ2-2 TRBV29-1 CSVYPGGSTGELFF
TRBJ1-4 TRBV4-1 CASSHLPGQGIGANEKLFF
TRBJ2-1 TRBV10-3 CAIPGGDSYNEQFF
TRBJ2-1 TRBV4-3 CASSQDIGTEYNEQFF
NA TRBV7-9 CASSPISSGNNEQYF
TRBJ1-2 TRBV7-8 CASSAASGGYGYTF
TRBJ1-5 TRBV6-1 CASRGQINQPQHF
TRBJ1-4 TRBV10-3 CAISESRDRGEKLFF
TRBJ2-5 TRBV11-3 CASSRTSGRGFPGETQYF
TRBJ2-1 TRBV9 CASTPRTTGKTYNEQFF
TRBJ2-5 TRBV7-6 CASSLEAEQETQYF
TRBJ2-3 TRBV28 CASRYRGDTQYF
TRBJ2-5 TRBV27 CASSQWTGAQETQYF
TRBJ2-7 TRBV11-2 CATESGYEQYF
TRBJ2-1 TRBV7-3 CASSLIGGELYNEQFF
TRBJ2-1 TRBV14 CASSQAGLAGGSYNEQFF
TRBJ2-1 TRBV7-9 CASSYLPGLGTTLYNEQFF
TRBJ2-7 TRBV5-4 CASSPQGVYEQYF